The clone carrying this T cell receptor beta chain appeared a single time. What it recognizes is unknown. Amplifying from RNA transcripts, the study obtained TCR beta CDR3 regions. The first-round RT-PCR employed HTBI primers together with the Qiagen OneStep RT-PCR kit. A multiplex PCR was then performed as the second round. TCRdb re-analysed the multiplex PCR reads in MiXCR, keeping a single row per CDR3 protein. The table records hundreds of thousands of distinct CDR3 sequences, 45% of them present only once. This record belongs to a study of Graves' ophthalmopathy and Graves' hyperthyroidism. CDR1 and CDR2 (germline): SGDLS, YYNGEE. The ends were cut back, 0 bases at V and 2 bases at J, with 12 bases in the middle. This CDR3 region has 16 residues. Study-level findings and limits: Distinction of ophthalmopathy from stable hyperthyroidism by a 13-signature model reached 87.88% sensitivity and 81.08% specificity.

Patients were excluded if they had other autoimmune diseases or uncontrolled infections, and likewise if pregnancy or lactation applied. Diagnostic conclusions were grounded in clinical symptoms, serum thyroxine, TRAb, thyroid ultrasound and orbital computed tomography. The receptor's source is an adult man with Graves' ophthalmopathy. The rearrangement links TRBV9 to TRBJ1-3; possibly TRBD1 for D (5 bases). The sequenced sample was peripheral blood. The CDR3 DNA is TGTGCCAGCAGCGTAGGATCAGGGTTGGCTGGAAACACCATATATTTT. Protein sequence: CASSVGSGLAGNTIYF.